This record looks at one T cell receptor beta chain sequence and its context. Its specificity is not known. This record belongs to a study of cytomegalovirus exposure and HLA in healthy donors. Study context: HLA-typed donors were the source of approximately 80 million unique TCRs held in an early data release. Study findings and constraints: Most sequenced TCRs were rare (though some public TCRs occurred in many donors).

Both 60 Vbeta primers and 13 Jbeta primers went into the PCR. The repertoire was sequenced with immunoSEQ multiplex PCR; TCRdb's copy has only in-frame clones and lacks some. This table holds 30,000 to 40,000 clones, about 65% found once. V gave up 4 bases and J gave up 7 bases, with 11 bases separating them. Germline CDR1 is MDHEN and CDR2 is SYDVKM. The CDR3 contains 12 residues. J is TRBJ2-7 and V is TRBV28, with D perhaps matching TRBD1 (5 bases). This TCR was sampled from a man over 45 in good health and CMV-seropositive. Input material: PBMCs. DNA of the CDR3: TGTGCCAGCAGTTCTACAGGTATAGAGCAGTACTTC. It codes for CASSSTGIEQYF.